Listed here are 17 T cell receptor beta chains from one sample, sequenced in a study of cytomegalovirus exposure and HLA in healthy donors. The method was immunoSEQ multiplex PCR; TCRdb's version includes in-frame clones alone and lacks a portion of them. The data contain roughly 60,000 clones, 85% to 95% of them singletons. The specimen sequenced was PBMCs. These receptors originate from a woman in her late teens or twenties in good health and CMV-seropositive.

The chain couples TRBV5-5 to TRBJ1-2; D is perhaps TRBD1 (6 bases). Trimming took 3 bases from V and 8 from J, leaving 14 bases between them. CDR3 size: 13 residues. Germline V gives CDR1 SGHKS, CDR2 YYEKEE (reference sequence). CDR3 loop: CASSWGRTDGYTF. In DNA form, the CDR3 reads TGTGCCAGCAGCTGGGGAAGGACAGACGGCTACACCTTC.

J is TRBJ2-3 and V is TRBV9; TRBD1 is a possible D gene (6 bases). In germline, CDR1 is SGDLS, CDR2 YYNGEE. Trimming removed 1 base from V and 0 bases from J, with 9 bases in between. The CDR3 is 15 residues long. The CDR3 sequence: CASSVRQGSTDTQYF. CDR3 DNA: TGTGCCAGCAGCGTACGGCAGGGGAGCACAGATACGCAGTATTTT.

This rearrangement joins TRBV6-7 to TRBJ1-1, with D uncertain. TRBV6-7 carries the ORF label, with uncertain function. This CDR3 region has 15 residues. The V and J ends lost 7 bases and 1 base respectively, with 16 bases between them. The CDR3, as DNA: TGTGCCAGCATCGGAGTCTGGTCCGCGAACACTGAAGCTTTCTTT. Its protein is CASIGVWSANTEAFF.

The chain joins TRBV6-5 to TRBJ1-2; possible D gene TRBD1, 6 bases. From germline, CDR1 is MNHEY and CDR2 SVGAGI. V was shortened by 4 bases and J by 2 bases, with 17 bases between the two germline ends. CDR3 size: 16 residues. In DNA form, the CDR3 reads TGTGCCAGCAGTTGGGTTGGCCAGGGGACAAACTATGGCTACACCTTC. This gives the protein CASSWVGQGTNYGYTF.

This chain joins TRBV15 and TRBJ2-4, with 8 bases identical to TRBD1. Unmatched junction bases numbered 7, after V lost 0 bases and J lost 6 bases. Per germline, CDR1 LNHNV and CDR2 YYDKDF (reference sequence). The CDR3 covers 16 residues. The CDR3 here is CATSRDPGDRGNIQYF. The CDR3 DNA follows: TGTGCCACCAGCAGAGATCCGGGCGACAGGGGAAACATTCAGTACTTC.

This chain joins TRBV2 and TRBJ2-1; TRBD2 matches at 10 bases. The CDR3 runs to 15 residues. V lost 7 bases to trimming and J lost 12 bases; unmatched junction nucleotides: 15. Germline V lookup: CDR1 SNHLY, CDR2 FYNNEI. The DNA for the CDR3 is TGTGCCAGCATACAGCGGGAGGGAAGATTTTTGCCGCAGTTCTTC. Residues: CASIQREGRFLPQFF.

The chain has TRBV7-3 and TRBJ2-1; 11 nucleotides align to TRBD2. Germline lookup yields CDR1 SGHTA and CDR2 FQGTGA. V trimming: 5 bases; J trimming: 7 bases; junction bases outside the gene matches: 13. The CDR3 loop spans 17 amino acids. CDR3 in amino acids: CASSPQPPLAGGNEQFF. CDR3 nucleotides: TGTGCCAGCAGCCCCCAACCCCCCCTAGCGGGAGGAAATGAGCAGTTCTTC.

The chain couples TRBV6-5 to TRBJ1-3; TRBD1 agrees at 8 bases. The germline gives CDR1 MNHEY, CDR2 SVGAGI. Trimming took 5 bases from V and 4 from J; bases not matched to a gene: 1. CDR3 length equals 13 residues. CDR3 nucleotide sequence: TGTGCCAGCAGTCGGACAGGGGGAAACACCATATATTTT. Translating gives CASSRTGGNTIYF.

V and J are TRBV7-9 and TRBJ2-1; 12 nucleotides agree with TRBD2. Germline CDR1 and CDR2: SEHNR and FQNEAQ (reference sequence). The ends lost 5 bases at V and 8 bases at J; junction bases unmatched: 7. The CDR3 is 15 residues long. CDR3 sequence reads: CASSAPTSGGYEQFF. In DNA, the CDR3 is TGTGCCAGCAGCGCGCCGACTAGCGGGGGTTATGAGCAGTTCTTC.

This clone was seen a handful of times. The chain links TRBV28 to TRBJ2-3; a possible D gene is TRBD2 (6 bases). The V and J ends lost 6 bases and 2 bases respectively, with 21 bases between them. This CDR3 has 17 amino acids. Per germline, CDR1 MDHEN and CDR2 SYDVKM. The CDR3 DNA follows: TGTGCCAGCAGCAGCGACTTCGGACTAACAAACACAGATACGCAGTATTTT. Protein sequence: CASSSDFGLTNTDTQYF.

This chain connects TRBV9 to TRBJ2-1, with a weak D call TRBD2 (5 bases). The germline CDR1 and CDR2 sequences are SGDLS and YYNGEE. V lost 0 bases and J lost 6, with 13 bases in between. The CDR3 runs 15 residues. CDR3 residues: CASSVAGIRGNEQFF. In DNA form, the CDR3 reads TGTGCCAGCAGCGTAGCTGGGATTCGGGGCAATGAGCAGTTCTTC.

The genes are TRBV27 and TRBJ1-6; perhaps TRBD1 as D (6 bases). Germline CDR1 MNHEY, CDR2 SMNVEV (reference sequence). The CDR3 spans 15 residues. V was cut by 2 bases and J by 7 bases, with 12 bases left in between. The DNA for the CDR3 is TGTGCCAGCAGTTTACGGAGCAGGGGCAATTCACCCCTCCACTTT. Amino acids: CASSLRSRGNSPLHF.

V is TRBV19 and J is TRBJ2-1, with 13 bases fitting TRBD2. Trimming removed 3 bases from V and 13 bases from J; junction bases left unmatched: 9. The CDR3 spans 15 residues. Germline CDR1 is LNHDA and CDR2 is SQIVND (reference sequence). The CDR3 loop reads CASSMEGTSGNSQFF. In DNA form, the CDR3 reads TGTGCCAGTAGTATGGAGGGGACTAGCGGGAACTCCCAGTTCTTC.

This rearrangement joins TRBV10-3 to TRBJ2-7; D might be TRBD2 (6 bases). The V gene lost 4 bases and the J gene lost 0 bases, with 10 bases spanning the gap. The germline gives CDR1 ENHRY, CDR2 SYGVKD. The CDR3 loop spans 14 amino acids. CDR3 coding DNA: TGTGCCATCAGTGTCGGGAGTCTCTCCTACGAGCAGTACTTC. Protein sequence: CAISVGSLSYEQYF.

This rearrangement joins TRBV18 to TRBJ1-2, with 9 bases fitting TRBD1. With 3 bases clipped from V and 0 bases from J, the junction kept 8 bases outside the gene matches. The germline CDR1 and CDR2 sequences are KGHSH and LQKENI. CDR3 size: 17 residues. This CDR3 reads CASSPEDRGTSNYGYTF. The DNA of the CDR3 is TGTGCCAGCTCACCCGAGGACAGGGGAACCTCTAACTATGGCTACACCTTC.

This sequence joins TRBV19 and TRBJ1-5, with a weak D call TRBD1 (6 bases). This CDR3 has 15 residues. V was pared by 7 bases and J by 2 bases, with 15 bases between. Germline loops: CDR1 LNHDA, CDR2 SQIVND (reference sequence). Here the CDR3 reads CASTPGRGGNQPQHF. CDR3 coding DNA: TGTGCCAGTACCCCGGGCAGGGGTGGCAATCAGCCCCAGCATTTT.

The genes are TRBV11-3 and TRBJ2-1; the D gene is possibly TRBD2 (5 bases). CDR3 size: 13 residues. The germline gives CDR1 SGHNT, CDR2 YENEEA. V dropped 5 bases and J dropped 10 bases, with 15 bases sitting between them. CDR3 in DNA: TGTGCCAGCAGCCTAGGACGGGATCGGGAGCAGTTCTTC. Encoded protein: CASSLGRDREQFF.